Each of the 5 T cell receptor beta chains below was sequenced from the same sample in a study of lymphopenia after photon versus proton radiotherapy. This table comes from immunoSEQ multiplex PCR, and its TCRdb copy is limited to in-frame clones, with some not included. Here the sample spans more than 15,000 clones, around four fifths being singletons. The sequencing here drew on peripheral blood, taken from a patient treated with photon-based radiotherapy. These receptors all come from a woman in her fifties or sixties with pancreatic cancer.

This chain links TRBV7-9 with TRBJ2-5; 8 bases are a match to TRBD2. CDR3 length equals 17 residues. Germline V lookup: CDR1 SEHNR, CDR2 FQNEAQ (reference sequence). The V and J ends lost 3 bases and 1 base, in that order; junction bases with no gene match: 10. The CDR3 DNA is TGTGCCAGCAGCTTGGGGCCGCGACTAGCGCTCCAAGAGACCCAGTACTTC. This encodes CASSLGPRLALQETQYF.

The V gene is TRBV15, the J gene TRBJ1-2, with D possibly being TRBD1 (6 bases). The CDR3 extends over 17 amino acids. CDR1 and CDR2 (germline): LNHNV, YYDKDF (reference sequence). Trimming pared 0 bases from V and 5 bases from J, leaving 19 bases between. CDR3 in DNA: TGTGCCACCAGCAGAGACGCCGTTGGGGGGCGAACGTATGGCTACACCTTC. Translation gives CATSRDAVGGRTYGYTF.

The chain employs TRBV30 and TRBJ2-7; TRBD2 aligns across 11 bases. After removal of 5 bases from V and 5 bases from J, the junction contained 8 bases not matched to a gene. The CDR3 runs 14 residues. Per the germline V gene, CDR1 is GTSNPN and CDR2 is SVGIG (reference sequence). CDR3 loop: CAWVTSGSTHEQYF. DNA of the CDR3: TGTGCCTGGGTTACTAGCGGGAGTACCCACGAGCAGTACTTC. Complete variable domain (other parts from reference TRBV30 and TRBJ2-7): SQTIHQWPATLVQPVGSPLSLECTVEGTSNPNLYWYRQAAGRGLQLLFYSVGIGQISSEVPQNLSASRPQDRQFILSSKKLLLSDSGFYLCAWVTSGSTHEQYFGPGTRLTVT.

CDR3 amino acids: CASSLGGQDNQPQHF. CDR3 bases: TGTGCCAGCAGCTTAGGGGGACAGGACAATCAGCCCCAGCATTTT. This chain connects TRBV7-9 to TRBJ1-5; 8 bases fit TRBD1. In germline, CDR1 is SEHNR, CDR2 FQNEAQ (reference sequence). This CDR3 region has 15 residues. J gave up 3 bases and V 1 base, and 2 bases lay outside the gene matches.

CDR3 sequence (DNA): TGTGCCAGCAGCTCCAAGACCGGACTAAATGAAAAACTGTTTTTT. It encodes CASSSKTGLNEKLFF. The chain is built from TRBV11-2 and TRBJ1-4; no clear D. Germline V CDR1 and CDR2: SGHAT, FQNNGV. This CDR3 is 15 amino acids long. Trimming took 4 bases from V and 5 from J, leaving 14 bases between them.